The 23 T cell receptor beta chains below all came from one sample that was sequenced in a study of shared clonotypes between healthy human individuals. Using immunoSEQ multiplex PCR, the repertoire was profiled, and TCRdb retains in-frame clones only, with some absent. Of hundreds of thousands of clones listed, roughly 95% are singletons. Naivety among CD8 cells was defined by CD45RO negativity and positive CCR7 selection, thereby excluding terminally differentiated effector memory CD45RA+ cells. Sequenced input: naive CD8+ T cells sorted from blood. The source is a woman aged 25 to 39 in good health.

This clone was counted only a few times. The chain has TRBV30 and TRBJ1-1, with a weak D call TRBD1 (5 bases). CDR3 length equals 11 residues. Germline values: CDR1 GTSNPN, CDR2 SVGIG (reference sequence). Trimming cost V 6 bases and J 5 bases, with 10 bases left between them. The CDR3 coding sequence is TGTGCCTGCACGGGACCGACTGAAGCTTTCTTT. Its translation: CACTGPTEAFF.

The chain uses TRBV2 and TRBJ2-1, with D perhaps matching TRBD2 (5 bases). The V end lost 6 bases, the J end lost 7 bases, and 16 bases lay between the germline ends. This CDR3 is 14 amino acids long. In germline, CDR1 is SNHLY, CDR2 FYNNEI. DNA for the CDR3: TGTGCCAGCAGGGCTGCGGGCTTGGCTAATGAGCAGTTCTTC. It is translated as CASRAAGLANEQFF.

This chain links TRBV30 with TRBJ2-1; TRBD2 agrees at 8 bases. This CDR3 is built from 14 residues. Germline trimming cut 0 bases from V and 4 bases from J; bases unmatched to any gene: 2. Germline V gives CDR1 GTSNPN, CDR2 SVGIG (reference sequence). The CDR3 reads CAWSVLAEYNEQFF. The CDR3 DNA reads TGTGCCTGGAGTGTACTAGCGGAGTACAATGAGCAGTTCTTC.

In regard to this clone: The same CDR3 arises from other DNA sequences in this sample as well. DNA of the CDR3: TGTGCCAGTAGTATTGGGGTCGGTGAAAAACTGTTTTTT. This encodes CASSIGVGEKLFF. This chain joins TRBV19 and TRBJ1-4; D uncertain. The CDR3 has 13 amino acids. CDR1 is LNHDA, CDR2 SQIVND, per germline (reference sequence). With 3 bases removed from V and 7 bases from J, the gap between germline ends came to 9 bases.

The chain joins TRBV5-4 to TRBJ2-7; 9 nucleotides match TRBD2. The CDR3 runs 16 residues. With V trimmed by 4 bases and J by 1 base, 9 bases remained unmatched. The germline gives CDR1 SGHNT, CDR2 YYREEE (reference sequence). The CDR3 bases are TGTGCCAGCAGCCATTCCGGGACTAGCTTTTCCTACGAGCAGTACTTC. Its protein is CASSHSGTSFSYEQYF.

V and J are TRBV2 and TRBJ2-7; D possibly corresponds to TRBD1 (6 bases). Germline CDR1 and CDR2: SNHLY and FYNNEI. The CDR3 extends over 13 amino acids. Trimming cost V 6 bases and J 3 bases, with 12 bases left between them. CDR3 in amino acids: CASRPGHNYEQYF. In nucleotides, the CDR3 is TGTGCCAGCAGGCCGGGACATAACTACGAGCAGTACTTC.

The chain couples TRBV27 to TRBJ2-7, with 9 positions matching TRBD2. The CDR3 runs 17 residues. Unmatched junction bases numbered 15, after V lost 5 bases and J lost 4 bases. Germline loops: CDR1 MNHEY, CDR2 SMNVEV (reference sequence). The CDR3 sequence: CASSLLAPTSGSYEQYF. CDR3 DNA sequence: TGTGCCAGCAGTCTACTTGCCCCTACTAGCGGGTCTTACGAGCAGTACTTC.

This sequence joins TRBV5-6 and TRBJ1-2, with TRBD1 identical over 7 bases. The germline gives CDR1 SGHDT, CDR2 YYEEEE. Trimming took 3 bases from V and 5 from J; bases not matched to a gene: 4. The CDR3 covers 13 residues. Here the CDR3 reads CASSSGTEYGYTF. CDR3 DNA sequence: TGTGCCAGCAGCTCAGGGACAGAATATGGCTACACCTTC.

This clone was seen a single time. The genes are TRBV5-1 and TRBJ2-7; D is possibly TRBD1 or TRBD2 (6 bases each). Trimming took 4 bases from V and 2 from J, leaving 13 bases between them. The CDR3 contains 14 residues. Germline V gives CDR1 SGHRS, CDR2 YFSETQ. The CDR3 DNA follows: TGCGCCAGCAGCCGACTGGAGGGGGCCTACGAGCAGTACTTC. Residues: CASSRLEGAYEQYF.

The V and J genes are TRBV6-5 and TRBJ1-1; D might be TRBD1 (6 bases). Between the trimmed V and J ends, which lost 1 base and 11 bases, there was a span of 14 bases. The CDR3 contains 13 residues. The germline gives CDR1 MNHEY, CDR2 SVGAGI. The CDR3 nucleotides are TGTGCCAGCAGTTACTTTACAGGGAGCGAGGCTTTCTTT. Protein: CASSYFTGSEAFF.

The DNA for the CDR3 is TGTGCCTGGAGGGGGCAAGGAGACTACGAGCAGTACTTC. Its protein product is CAWRGQGDYEQYF. The V and J genes are TRBV30 and TRBJ2-7, with D maybe TRBD1 (5 bases). CDR1 is GTSNPN, CDR2 SVGIG, per germline (reference sequence). The V and J ends lost 3 bases and 3 bases respectively, with 12 bases between them. This CDR3 comprises 13 residues.

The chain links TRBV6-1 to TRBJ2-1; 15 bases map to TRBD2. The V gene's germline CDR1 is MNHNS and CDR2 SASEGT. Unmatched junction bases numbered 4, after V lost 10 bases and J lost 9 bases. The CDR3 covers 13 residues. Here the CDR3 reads CAIWTSGRGEQFF. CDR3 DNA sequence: TGTGCCATCTGGACTAGCGGGAGGGGTGAGCAGTTCTTC.

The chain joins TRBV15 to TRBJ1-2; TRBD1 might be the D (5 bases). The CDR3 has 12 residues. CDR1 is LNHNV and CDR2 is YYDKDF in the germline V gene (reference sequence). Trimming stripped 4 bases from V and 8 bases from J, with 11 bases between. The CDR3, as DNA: TGTGCCACCAGCACCGGGGGATTCGGCTACACCTTC. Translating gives CATSTGGFGYTF.

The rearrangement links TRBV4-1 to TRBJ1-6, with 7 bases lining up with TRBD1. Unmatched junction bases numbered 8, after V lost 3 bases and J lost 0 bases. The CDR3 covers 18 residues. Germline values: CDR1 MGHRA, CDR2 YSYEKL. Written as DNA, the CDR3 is TGCGCCAGCAGCCAGGGCGGAGGACAGGCCTCCTATAATTCACCCCTCCACTTT. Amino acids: CASSQGGGQASYNSPLHF.

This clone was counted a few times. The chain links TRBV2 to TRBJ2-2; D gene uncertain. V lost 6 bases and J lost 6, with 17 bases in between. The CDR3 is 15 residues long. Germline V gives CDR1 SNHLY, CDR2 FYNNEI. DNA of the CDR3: TGTGCCAGCAGCTTCGGTTCAGCCTCCCCCGGGGAGCTGTTTTTT. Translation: CASSFGSASPGELFF.

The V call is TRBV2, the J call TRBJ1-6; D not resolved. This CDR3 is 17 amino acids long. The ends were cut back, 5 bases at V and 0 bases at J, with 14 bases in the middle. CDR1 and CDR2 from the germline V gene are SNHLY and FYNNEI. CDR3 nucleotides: TGTGCCAGCAGTCCCCGGGTCCCGAGCTCCTATAATTCACCCCTCCACTTT. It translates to CASSPRVPSSYNSPLHF.

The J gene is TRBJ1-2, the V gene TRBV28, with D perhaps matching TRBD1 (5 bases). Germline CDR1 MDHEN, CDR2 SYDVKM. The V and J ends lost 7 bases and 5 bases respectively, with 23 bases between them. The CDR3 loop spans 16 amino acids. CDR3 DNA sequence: TGTGCCAGCACACAGGACACCGGGTCCCTCTGGTATGGCTACACCTTC. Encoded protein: CASTQDTGSLWYGYTF.

The CDR3 here is CASSPGTSGSYEQFF. CDR3 DNA sequence: TGTGCCAGCAGCCCCGGGACTAGCGGGAGCTATGAGCAGTTCTTC. The rearrangement uses TRBV6-4 and TRBJ2-1; 14 nucleotides match TRBD2. Germline-derived CDR1 and CDR2 are MRHNA and SNTAGT. The CDR3 covers 15 residues. V shed 6 bases, J shed 8 bases, and the junction held 6 bases outside the gene matches.

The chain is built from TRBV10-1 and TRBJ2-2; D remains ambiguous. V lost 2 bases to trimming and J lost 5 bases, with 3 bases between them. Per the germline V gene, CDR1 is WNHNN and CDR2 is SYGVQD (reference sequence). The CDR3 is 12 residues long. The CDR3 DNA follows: TGCGCCAGCAGTGAGATTACCGGGGAGCTGTTTTTT. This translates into CASSEITGELFF.

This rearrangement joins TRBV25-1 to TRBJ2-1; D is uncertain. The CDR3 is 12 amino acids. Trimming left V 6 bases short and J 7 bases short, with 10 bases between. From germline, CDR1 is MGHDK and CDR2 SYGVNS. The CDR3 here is CASRLAPNEQFF. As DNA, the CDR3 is TGTGCCAGCAGACTGGCCCCGAATGAGCAGTTCTTC.

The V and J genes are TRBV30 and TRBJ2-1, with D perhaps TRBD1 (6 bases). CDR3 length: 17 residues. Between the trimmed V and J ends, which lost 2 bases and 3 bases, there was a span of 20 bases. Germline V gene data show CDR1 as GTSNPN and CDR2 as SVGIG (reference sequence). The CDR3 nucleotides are TGTGCCTGGAGTCTCCCTCTATCGGACAGCCACTACAATGAGCAGTTCTTC. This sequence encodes CAWSLPLSDSHYNEQFF.

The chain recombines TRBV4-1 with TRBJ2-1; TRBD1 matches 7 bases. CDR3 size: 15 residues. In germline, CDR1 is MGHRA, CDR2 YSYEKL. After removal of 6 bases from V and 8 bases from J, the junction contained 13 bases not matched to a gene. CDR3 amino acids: CASRPGQPLTDEQFF. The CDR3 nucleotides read TGCGCCAGCAGACCGGGACAGCCCCTAACGGATGAGCAGTTCTTC.

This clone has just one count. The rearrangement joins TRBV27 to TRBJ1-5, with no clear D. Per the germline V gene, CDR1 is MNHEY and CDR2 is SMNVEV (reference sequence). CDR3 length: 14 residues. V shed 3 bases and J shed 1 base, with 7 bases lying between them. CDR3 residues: CASSFGQSNQPQHF. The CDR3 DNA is TGTGCCAGCAGTTTCGGTCAGAGCAATCAGCCCCAGCATTTT.